The present entry profiles one T cell receptor (beta chain) with its context. Its antigen specificity is not known. Nothing much larger sits one base from this clone, and base qualities are not available. Uninvolved adjacent lung was taken at least 2 cm from the tumor margin and confirmed free of atypia by two independent pathologists. At diagnosis, tumor, uninvolved tumor-adjacent lung and peripheral blood were collected and then preserved as a mix of FFPE and fresh-frozen material. TCR beta CDR3 regions were sequenced from DNA using the immunoSEQ Assay. From the authors' description of their analysis: T cell density was computed as TCR beta template counts normalized to usable DNA estimated by amplifying housekeeping genes. Richness was estimated using the preseqR package, with extrapolation to 400,000 templates for PBMC samples and to 120,000 templates for tissue samples. Clonality was taken to be one minus Pielou's evenness. Tissue-enriched TCRs were identified through differential abundance testing performed on productive amino-acid clonotypes, with a minimum total count of 5 and an alpha of 0.1. The Jaccard Index and the Morisita Overlap Index were used to measure repertoire overlap between compartments. TCR beta CDR3s were clustered by GLIPH together with public tetramer-defined viral CDR3s, and at least three viral sequences plus V-gene enrichment were required for viral motifs. The table was pulled from immuneACCESS by TCRdb, which kept in-frame rearrangements only. Such tables lose some clones; where checked, under half of the loss comes from unresolved V genes, and the rest has no known cause. V and J calls and clone size are copied from that table; D and trimming were computed from the DNA. Counted in this sample were over a thousand clones; more than 20% of them appeared once. The ten most abundant clones make up less than 25% of the sample.

The germline V gene gives CDR1 as SGHNT and CDR2 as YENEEA. The trim is 4 bases for V and 0 bases for J, with a gap of 10 bases between the germline ends. Its CDR3 holds 15 amino acids, cysteine through phenylalanine. The only DNA kept is the CDR3, 45 bases in frame from the first base. This record comes from a study of T cells in localized non-small cell lung cancer (dated by TCRdb to the early 2020s). At the level of the whole study: The study analyzed T cell repertoires of over 200 early-stage NSCLC patients, comparing tumors and uninvolved tumor-adjacent lungs. All 230 or so NSCLC patients in the cohort were treatment-naive and had localized lung tumors that were resected. NSCLC patients had a mean age of around 66 years, and fewer than 150 were male and 107 female. Overall study results and their limits: A median of around 57 of the top 100 tumor clones were detected in paired uninvolved adjacent lung, and 28 of these tumor clones were also found among the top 100 clones of the paired uninvolved adjacent lung. Because the study design was exploratory, TCR variables were selected using unadjusted p-values without false-discovery rate correction. The highest T cell clonality was observed in uninvolved tumor-adjacent lung, where clonality exceeded that of tumor, suggesting that antigenic responses were more focused in uninvolved tumor-adjacent lung. Multi-region tumor sequencing was not performed, so intratumor heterogeneity could not be excluded. Higher blood T cell density associated with longer overall survival, while higher adjacent-lung clonality associated with shorter survival.

This sample comprised normal lung tissue next to the tumor, obtained before any cancer treatment. Recombination joined TRBV11-3 with TRBJ2-1; TRBD2 could be the D gene, as 5 bases match. The receptor was derived from a man aged 40-75 years with stage III squamous cell lung carcinoma. The DNA is TGTGCCAGCAGCTCGTTAGCGCCCTCCTACAATGAGCAGTTCTTC. Translated, it gives CASSSLAPSYNEQFF.